This entry features one T cell receptor (beta chain) sequence. The clone's antigen remains unknown. No base qualities exist here, and no much larger clone lies one base off it. The immunoSEQ Assay, a bias-controlled multiplex PCR, was used to amplify TCRbeta CDR3 regions from genomic DNA. As for the original processing: Nucleated cell counts per sample were estimated from amplification of reference gene primers within the assay. Sequence reads were collapsed and filtered to measure the absolute abundance of every unique TCRbeta CDR3 rearrangement. For each sample, productive Simpson clonality was calculated as the square root of Simpson's diversity index over productive rearrangements. This immuneACCESS table, as held by TCRdb, lists in-frame sequences with V and J called but not all clones. Of the missing ones, under half trace to an unresolved V gene in checked studies; the others have no known cause. Clonal size and the V and J genes are those of that table, whereas D and trimming came from the DNA. The sample includes 120,000 to 150,000 clones, with approximately 89% observed a single time. The top ten clonotypes cover under 2% of the sample.

This entry is derived from a study of blood T cell repertoires in COVID-19 (dated by TCRdb to about 2020). For the study in its entirety: Samples covering the acute and convalescent phases of COVID-19 were provided by collaborators in the United States, Italy and Spain. The material from the prospective study consisted of cDNA or gDNA derived from T cells, B-cell-depleted T cells, or PBMCs. The dataset comprised deeply sampled blood TCRbeta repertoires from subjects exposed to, actively infected with, or recovered from COVID-19. The repertoires were made available in a free public database intended to serve as a resource for research on the immune response to SARS-CoV-2. Samples were obtained from the ongoing ImmuneRACE study (first 160 participants) and from roughly 1,300 subjects provided by 6 global collaborators. Sample metadata almost always included a de-identified subject ID, COVID-19 status, age in years and sex. Where available, HLA class I and class II types were obtained from metadata supplied by the sample provider rather than from assay-based typing.

What the research found in general, with its limitations: The amount of clinical and demographic metadata varied by source and participant and was provided uncurated.

Collaborating institutions collected whole blood in K2EDTA tubes following their own protocols. Collaborator samples were shipped for TCRbeta analysis as frozen whole blood, isolated PBMCs, or DNA extracted from either sample type. The cysteine opens and the phenylalanine closes a CDR3 of 13 amino acids. The entry retains the CDR3 DNA only, 39 bases that are in frame from base 1. From V the trimming removes 3 bases and from J it removes 5 bases, while the gene matches leave 4 bases of the junction unaccounted for. CDR1 and CDR2, looked up from the germline V gene (reference sequence), are DFQATT and SNEGSKA.

Source material: peripheral blood. The sequence is built from TRBV20-1 and TRBJ2-1, with 7 junctional bases fitting TRBD2. This TCR came from a human donor in a cohort sampled during active COVID-19. The DNA is TGCAGTGCTAGTCGGGGGGATCACAATGAGCAGTTCTTC. Translation gives CSASRGDHNEQFF.